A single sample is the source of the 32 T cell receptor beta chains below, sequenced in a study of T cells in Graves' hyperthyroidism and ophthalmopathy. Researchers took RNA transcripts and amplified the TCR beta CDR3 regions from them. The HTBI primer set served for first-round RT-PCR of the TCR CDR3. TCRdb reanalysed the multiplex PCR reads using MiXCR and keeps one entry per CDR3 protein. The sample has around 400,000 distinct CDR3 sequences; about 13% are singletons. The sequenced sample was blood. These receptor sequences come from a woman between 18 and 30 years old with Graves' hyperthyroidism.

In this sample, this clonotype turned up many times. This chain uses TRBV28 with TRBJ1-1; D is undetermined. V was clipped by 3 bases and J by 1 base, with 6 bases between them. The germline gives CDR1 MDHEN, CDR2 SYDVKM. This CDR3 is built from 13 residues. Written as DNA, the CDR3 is TGTGCCAGCAGTTTGATAACGAACACTGAAGCTTTCTTT. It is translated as CASSLITNTEAFF.

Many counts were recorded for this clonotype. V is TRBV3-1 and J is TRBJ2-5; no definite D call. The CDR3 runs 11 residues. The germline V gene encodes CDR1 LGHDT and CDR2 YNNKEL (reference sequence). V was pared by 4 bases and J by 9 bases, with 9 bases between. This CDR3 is CASSRARAQYF. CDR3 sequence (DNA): TGTGCCAGCAGCCGGGCCCGAGCCCAGTACTTC.

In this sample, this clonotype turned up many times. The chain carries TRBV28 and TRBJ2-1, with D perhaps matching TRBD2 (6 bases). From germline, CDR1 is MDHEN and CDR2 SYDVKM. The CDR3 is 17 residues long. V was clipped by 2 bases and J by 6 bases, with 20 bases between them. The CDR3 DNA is TGTGCCAGCAGTTTAGGGAGGAAATGGCATACGGGCAATGAGCAGTTCTTC. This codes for CASSLGRKWHTGNEQFF.

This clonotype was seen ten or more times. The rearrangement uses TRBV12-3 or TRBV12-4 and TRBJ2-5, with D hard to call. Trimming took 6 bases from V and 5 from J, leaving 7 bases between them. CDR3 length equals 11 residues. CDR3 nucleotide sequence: TGTGCCAGCAGGGTGAGGGAGACCCAGTACTTC. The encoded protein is CASRVRETQYF.

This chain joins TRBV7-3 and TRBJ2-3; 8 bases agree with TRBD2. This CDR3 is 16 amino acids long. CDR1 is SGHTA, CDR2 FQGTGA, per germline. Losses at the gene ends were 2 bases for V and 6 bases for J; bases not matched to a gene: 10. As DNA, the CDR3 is TGTGCCAGCAGCTTAGCTCTCGGGGGGGGCGCGGATACGCAGTATTTT. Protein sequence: CASSLALGGGADTQYF.

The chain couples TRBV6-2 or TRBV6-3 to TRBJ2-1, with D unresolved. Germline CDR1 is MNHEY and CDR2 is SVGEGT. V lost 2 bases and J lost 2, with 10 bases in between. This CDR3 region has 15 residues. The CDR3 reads CASSYSTAAYNEQFF. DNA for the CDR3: TGTGCCAGCAGTTACAGTACGGCGGCCTACAATGAGCAGTTCTTC.

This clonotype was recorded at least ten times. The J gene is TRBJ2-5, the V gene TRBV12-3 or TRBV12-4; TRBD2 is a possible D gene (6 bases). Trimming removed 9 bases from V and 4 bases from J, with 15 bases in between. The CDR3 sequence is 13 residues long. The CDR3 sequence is CASGGSDRETQYF. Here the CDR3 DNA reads TGTGCCAGTGGGGGGTCAGACCGAGAGACCCAGTACTTC.

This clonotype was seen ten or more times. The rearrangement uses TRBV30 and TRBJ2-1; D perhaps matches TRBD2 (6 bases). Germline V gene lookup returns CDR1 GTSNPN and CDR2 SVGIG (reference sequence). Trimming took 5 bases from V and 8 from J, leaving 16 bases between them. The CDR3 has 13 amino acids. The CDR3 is CAWGPWGDDEQFF. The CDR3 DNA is TGTGCCTGGGGTCCTTGGGGGGATGATGAGCAGTTCTTC.

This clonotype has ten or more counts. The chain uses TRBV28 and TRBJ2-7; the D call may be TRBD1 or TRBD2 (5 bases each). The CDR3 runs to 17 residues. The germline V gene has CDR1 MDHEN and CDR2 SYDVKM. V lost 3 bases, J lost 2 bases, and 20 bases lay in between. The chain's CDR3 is CASSLGREGQRTYEQYF. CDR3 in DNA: TGTGCCAGCAGTTTGGGACGCGAAGGCCAGCGGACCTACGAGCAGTACTTC.

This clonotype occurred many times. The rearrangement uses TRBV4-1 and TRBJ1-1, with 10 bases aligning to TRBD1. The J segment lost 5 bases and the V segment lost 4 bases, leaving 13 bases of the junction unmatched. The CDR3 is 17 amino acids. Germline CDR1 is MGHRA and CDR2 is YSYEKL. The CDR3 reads CASSPPQFGTGATEAFF. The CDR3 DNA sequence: TGCGCCAGCAGCCCCCCCCAGTTCGGGACAGGGGCGACTGAAGCTTTCTTT.

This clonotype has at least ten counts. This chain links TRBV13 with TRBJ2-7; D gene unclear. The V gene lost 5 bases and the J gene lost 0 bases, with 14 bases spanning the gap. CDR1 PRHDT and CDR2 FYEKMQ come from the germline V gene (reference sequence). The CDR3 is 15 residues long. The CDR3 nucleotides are TGTGCCAGCAGCCACTCCGGCAGGAGCTCCTACGAGCAGTACTTC. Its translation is CASSHSGRSSYEQYF.

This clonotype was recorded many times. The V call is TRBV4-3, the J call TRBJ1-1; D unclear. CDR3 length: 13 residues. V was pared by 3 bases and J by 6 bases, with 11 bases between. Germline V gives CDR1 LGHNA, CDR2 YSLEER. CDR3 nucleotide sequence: TGCGCCAGCAGCCATCTCCGACAAGCTGAAGCTTTCTTT. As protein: CASSHLRQAEAFF.

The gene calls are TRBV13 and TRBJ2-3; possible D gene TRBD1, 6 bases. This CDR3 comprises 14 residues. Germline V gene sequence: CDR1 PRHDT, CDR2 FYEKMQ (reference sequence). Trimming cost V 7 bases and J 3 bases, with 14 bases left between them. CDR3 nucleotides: TGTGCCAGCAACGGGGACATAGGAACAGATACGCAGTATTTT. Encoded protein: CASNGDIGTDTQYF.

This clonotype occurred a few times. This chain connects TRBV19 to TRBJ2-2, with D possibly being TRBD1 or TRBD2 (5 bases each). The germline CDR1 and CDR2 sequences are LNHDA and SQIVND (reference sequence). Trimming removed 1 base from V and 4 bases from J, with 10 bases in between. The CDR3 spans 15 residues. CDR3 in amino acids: CASSIGGTATGELFF. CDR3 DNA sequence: TGTGCCAGTAGTATAGGGGGGACGGCCACCGGGGAGCTGTTTTTT.

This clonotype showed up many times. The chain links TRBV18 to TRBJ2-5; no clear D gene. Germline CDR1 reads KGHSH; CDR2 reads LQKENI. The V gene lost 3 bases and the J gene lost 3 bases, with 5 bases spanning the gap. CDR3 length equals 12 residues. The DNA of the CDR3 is TGTGCCAGCTCACCTCTCAAAGAGACCCAGTACTTC. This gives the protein CASSPLKETQYF.

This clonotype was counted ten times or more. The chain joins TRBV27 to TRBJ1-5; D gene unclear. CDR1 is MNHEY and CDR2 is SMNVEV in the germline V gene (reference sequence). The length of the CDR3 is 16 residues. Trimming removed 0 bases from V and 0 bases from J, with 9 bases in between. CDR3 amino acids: CASSLSRATSNQPQHF. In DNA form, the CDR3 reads TGTGCCAGCAGTTTATCGAGGGCCACTAGCAATCAGCCCCAGCATTTT.

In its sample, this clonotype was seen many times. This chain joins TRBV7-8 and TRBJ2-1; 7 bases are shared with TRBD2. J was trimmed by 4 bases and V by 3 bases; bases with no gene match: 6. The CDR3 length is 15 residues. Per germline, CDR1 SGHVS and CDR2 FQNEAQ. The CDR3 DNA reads TGTGCCAGCAGCTTCGGCGGGAGTGGGTACAATGAGCAGTTCTTC. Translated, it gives CASSFGGSGYNEQFF.

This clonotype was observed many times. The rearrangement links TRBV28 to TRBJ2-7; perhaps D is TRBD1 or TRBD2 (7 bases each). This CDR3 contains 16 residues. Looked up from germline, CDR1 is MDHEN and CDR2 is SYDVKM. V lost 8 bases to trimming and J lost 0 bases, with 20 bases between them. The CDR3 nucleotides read TGTGCCAGCCTCACCCAGGGGGGGGGAAGCTCCTACGAGCAGTACTTC. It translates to CASLTQGGGSSYEQYF.

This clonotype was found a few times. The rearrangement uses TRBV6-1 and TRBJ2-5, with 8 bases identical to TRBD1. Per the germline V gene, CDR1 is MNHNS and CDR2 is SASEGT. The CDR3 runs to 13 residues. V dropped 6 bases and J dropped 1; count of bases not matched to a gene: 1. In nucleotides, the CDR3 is TGTGCCAGCAGGGGACAGGTCCAAGAGACCCAGTACTTC. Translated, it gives CASRGQVQETQYF.

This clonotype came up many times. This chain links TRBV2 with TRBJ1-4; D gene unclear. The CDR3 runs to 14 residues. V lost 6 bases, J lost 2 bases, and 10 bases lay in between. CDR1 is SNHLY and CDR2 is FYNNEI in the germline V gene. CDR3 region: CASSPGLTNEKLFF. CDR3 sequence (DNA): TGTGCCAGCAGCCCTGGGTTGACTAATGAAAAACTGTTTTTT.

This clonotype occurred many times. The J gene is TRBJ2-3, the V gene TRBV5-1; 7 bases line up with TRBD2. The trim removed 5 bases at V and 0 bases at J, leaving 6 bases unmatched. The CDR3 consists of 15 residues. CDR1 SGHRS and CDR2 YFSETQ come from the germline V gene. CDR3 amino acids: CASRYTSESTDTQYF. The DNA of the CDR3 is TGCGCCAGCAGGTATACTAGCGAGAGCACAGATACGCAGTATTTT.

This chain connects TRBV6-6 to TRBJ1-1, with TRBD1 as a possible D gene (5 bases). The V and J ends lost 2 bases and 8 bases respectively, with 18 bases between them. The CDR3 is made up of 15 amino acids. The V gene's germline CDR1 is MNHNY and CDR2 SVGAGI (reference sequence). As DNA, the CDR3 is TGTGCCAGCAGTTACGGGGGGGGGGGAGTTATGGAAGCTTTCTTT. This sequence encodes CASSYGGGGVMEAFF.

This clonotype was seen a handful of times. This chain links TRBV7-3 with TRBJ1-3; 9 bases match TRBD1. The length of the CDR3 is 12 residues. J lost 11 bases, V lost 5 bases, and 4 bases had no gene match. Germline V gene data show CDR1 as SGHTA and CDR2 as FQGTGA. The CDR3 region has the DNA TGTGCCAGCAGCCTGGGACAGGGCCCCATATATTTT. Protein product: CASSLGQGPIYF.

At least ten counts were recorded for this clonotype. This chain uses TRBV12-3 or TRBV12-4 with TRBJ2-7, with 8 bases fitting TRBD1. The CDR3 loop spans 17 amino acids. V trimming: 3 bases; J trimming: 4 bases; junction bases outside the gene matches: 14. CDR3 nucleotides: TGTGCCAGCAGTTTTTGGGGCGGGACAGGAATACCTTACGAGCAGTACTTC. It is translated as CASSFWGGTGIPYEQYF.

CDR3 sequence: CASESRDTLGEKLFF. CDR3 nucleotides: TGTGCCAGCGAATCCCGGGACACCCTTGGAGAAAAACTGTTTTTT. The chain joins TRBV6-1 to TRBJ1-4; tentative D call: TRBD1 (6 bases). CDR1 and CDR2 (germline): MNHNS, SASEGT. The CDR3 totals 15 residues. Trimming left V 8 bases short and J 8 bases short, with 21 bases between.

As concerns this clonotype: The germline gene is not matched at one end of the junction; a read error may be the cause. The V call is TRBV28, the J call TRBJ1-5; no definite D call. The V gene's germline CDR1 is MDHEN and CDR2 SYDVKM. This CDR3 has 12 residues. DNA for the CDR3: TGTGCCGGCAGTTCCCGGTACAGTTCCCAGCATTTT. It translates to CAGSSRYSSQHF. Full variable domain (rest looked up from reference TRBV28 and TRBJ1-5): DVKVTQSSRYLVKRTGEKVFLECVQDMDHENMFWYRQDPGLGLRLIYFSYDVKMKEKGDIPEGYSVSREKKERFSLILESASTNQTSMYLCAGSSRYSSQHFGDGTRLSIL.

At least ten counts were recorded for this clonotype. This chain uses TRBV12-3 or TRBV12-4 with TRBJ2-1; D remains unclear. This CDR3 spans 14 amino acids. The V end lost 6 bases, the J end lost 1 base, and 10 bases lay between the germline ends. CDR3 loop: CASSPTPSYNEQFF. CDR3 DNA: TGTGCCAGCAGCCCTACTCCATCCTACAATGAGCAGTTCTTC.

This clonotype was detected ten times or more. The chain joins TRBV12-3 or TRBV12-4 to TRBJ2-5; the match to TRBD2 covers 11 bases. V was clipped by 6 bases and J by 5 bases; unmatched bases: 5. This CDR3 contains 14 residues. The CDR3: CASSVLAGVETQYF. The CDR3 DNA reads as TGTGCCAGCAGCGTACTAGCGGGAGTGGAGACCCAGTACTTC.

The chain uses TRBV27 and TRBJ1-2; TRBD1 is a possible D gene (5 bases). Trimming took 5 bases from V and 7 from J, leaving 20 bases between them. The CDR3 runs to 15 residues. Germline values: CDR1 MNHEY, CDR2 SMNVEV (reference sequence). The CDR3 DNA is TGTGCCAGCAGTCCCGCAAGGGGCGGTTCTTCTGGCTACACCTTC. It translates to CASSPARGGSSGYTF.

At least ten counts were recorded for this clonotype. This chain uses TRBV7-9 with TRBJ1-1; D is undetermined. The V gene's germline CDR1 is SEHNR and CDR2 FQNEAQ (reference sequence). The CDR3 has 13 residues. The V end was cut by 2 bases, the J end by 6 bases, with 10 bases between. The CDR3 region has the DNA TGTGCCAGCAGCTTAAGACGGGTCCCTGAAGCTTTCTTT. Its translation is CASSLRRVPEAFF.

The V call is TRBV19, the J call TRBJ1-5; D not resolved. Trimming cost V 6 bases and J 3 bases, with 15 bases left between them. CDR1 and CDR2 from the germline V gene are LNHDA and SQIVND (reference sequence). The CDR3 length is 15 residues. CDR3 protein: CASSRKGFYNQPQHF. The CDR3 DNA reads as TGTGCCAGTAGCCGTAAGGGATTTTACAATCAGCCCCAGCATTTT.

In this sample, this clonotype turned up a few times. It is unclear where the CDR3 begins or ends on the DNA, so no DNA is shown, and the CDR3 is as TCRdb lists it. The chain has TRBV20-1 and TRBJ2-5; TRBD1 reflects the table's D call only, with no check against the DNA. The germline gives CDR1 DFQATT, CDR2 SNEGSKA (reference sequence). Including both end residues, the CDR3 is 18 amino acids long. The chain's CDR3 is CSARDDPPSGQGAETQYF.